One and the same sample provided the 22 T cell receptor beta chains below, sequenced in a study of T cell responses to AZD1222 COVID-19 vaccine. Using immunoSEQ multiplex PCR, the repertoire was profiled, and TCRdb retains in-frame clones only, with some absent. The table records about 170,000 clones, roughly nine tenths of them present only once. Sequencing used peripheral blood, obtained on day 0 of AZD1222 vaccination. The receptors stem from an adult in good health.

The V and J genes are TRBV6-5 and TRBJ1-4; D is perhaps TRBD1 (6 bases). Trimming removed 2 bases from V and 0 bases from J, with 10 bases in between. The CDR3 length is 16 residues. Germline CDR1 reads MNHEY; CDR2 reads SVGAGI. The DNA of the CDR3 is TGTGCCAGCAGTTACGGACAGCCACCAACTAATGAAAAACTGTTTTTT. Residues: CASSYGQPPTNEKLFF.

The genes are TRBV5-1 and TRBJ1-6; D possibly corresponds to TRBD1 (5 bases). CDR3 length equals 17 residues. V was pared by 4 bases and J by 7 bases, with 21 bases between. Germline assignment: CDR1 SGHRS and CDR2 YFSETQ. The DNA for the CDR3 is TGCGCCAGCAGCCCGATGGGGCAGGGAGGGCACAATTCACCCCTCCACTTT. Protein: CASSPMGQGGHNSPLHF. The full variable domain, in which reference TRBV5-1 and TRBJ1-6 provide the parts outside the CDR3, is KAGVTQTPRYLIKTRGQQVTLSCSPISGHRSVSWYQQTPGQGLQFLFEYFSETQRNKGNFPGRFSGRQFSNSRSEMNVSTLELGDSALYLCASSPMGQGGHNSPLHFGNGTRLTVT.

This clone was counted only a few times. V and J are TRBV30 and TRBJ1-1, with D tentatively TRBD1 (5 bases). Germline assignment: CDR1 GTSNPN and CDR2 SVGIG (reference sequence). The length of the CDR3 is 13 residues. Trimming pared 3 bases from V and 0 bases from J, leaving 8 bases between. The CDR3 nucleotides are TGTGCCTGGAGCCAAGGGGTGAACACTGAAGCTTTCTTT. It specifies CAWSQGVNTEAFF.

This rearrangement joins TRBV7-2 to TRBJ1-6; D may be TRBD1 (6 bases). The germline gives CDR1 SGHTA, CDR2 FQGNSA. Trimming took off 1 base at V and 9 bases at J, with 16 bases between the two ends. This CDR3 comprises 16 residues. The CDR3 nucleotides read TGTGCCAGCAGCTTAGGGGGGGCAGGGGCAATTTCACCCCTCCACTTT. Its protein is CASSLGGAGAISPLHF.

The J gene is TRBJ1-2, the V gene TRBV6-5; D perhaps matches TRBD1 (5 bases). Germline CDR1 MNHEY, CDR2 SVGAGI. Trimming took off 6 bases at V and 0 bases at J, with 11 bases between the two ends. The CDR3 extends over 14 amino acids. The CDR3 loop is CASRWGSTNYGYTF. CDR3 sequence (DNA): TGTGCCAGCAGGTGGGGGTCTACTAACTATGGCTACACCTTC.

The chain uses TRBV20-1 and TRBJ1-2; D is possibly TRBD1 (5 bases). The CDR3 loop spans 10 amino acids. Trimming stripped 6 bases from V and 8 bases from J, with 10 bases between. The germline CDR1 and CDR2 sequences are DFQATT and SNEGSKA (reference sequence). The DNA for the CDR3 is TGCAGTGCAGCAAGGGACGGCTACACCTTC. Protein product: CSAARDGYTF.

This sequence joins TRBV7-3 and TRBJ2-3; D is possibly TRBD1 (6 bases). Trimming removed 4 bases at V and 4 bases at J, with 15 bases between. The CDR3 has 15 amino acids. Per germline, CDR1 SGHTA and CDR2 FQGTGA. The CDR3 DNA follows: TGTGCCAGCAGCTCAAAAACAGGGTTTCCAGATACGCAGTATTTT. Translated: CASSSKTGFPDTQYF.

The rearrangement joins TRBV28 to TRBJ2-3; D may be TRBD2 (5 bases). Germline V lookup: CDR1 MDHEN, CDR2 SYDVKM. This CDR3 comprises 15 residues. With 4 bases removed from V and 2 bases from J, the gap between germline ends came to 13 bases. DNA of the CDR3: TGTGCCAGCAGTTCGAGGGTCTTTCCCACAGATACGCAGTATTTT. Translating it yields CASSSRVFPTDTQYF.

The chain has TRBV12-3 or TRBV12-4 and TRBJ1-1; maybe TRBD1 (6 bases). Deletions cut 2 bases from V and 3 bases from J, with 7 bases between. CDR3 length: 13 residues. In DNA form, the CDR3 reads TGTGCCAGCAGTTTACACAGGGACACTGAAGCTTTCTTT. Translated, it gives CASSLHRDTEAFF.

The chain is built from TRBV6-6 and TRBJ1-1; maybe TRBD1 (5 bases). CDR1 MNHNY and CDR2 SVGAGI come from the germline V gene (reference sequence). The CDR3 consists of 12 residues. Trimming pared 7 bases from V and 6 bases from J, leaving 12 bases between. CDR3 sequence reads: CASTQYRSEAFF. In nucleotides, the CDR3 is TGTGCCAGCACTCAGTACAGGTCTGAAGCTTTCTTT.

J is TRBJ1-4 and V is TRBV6-6, with 7 bases lining up with TRBD1. The V gene's germline CDR1 is MNHNY and CDR2 SVGAGI (reference sequence). V shed 6 bases and J 8 bases; nucleotides not matched to a gene: 12. The CDR3 length is 15 residues. In nucleotides, the CDR3 is TGTGCCAGCAGCAACAGGCGACAGGGAAGGGAAAAACTGTTTTTT. Amino acids: CASSNRRQGREKLFF.

The chain employs TRBV28 and TRBJ2-5; no firm D call. Trimming shortened V by 6 bases and J by 1 base, and 9 bases separated the two germline ends. Germline V gives CDR1 MDHEN, CDR2 SYDVKM. CDR3 length: 13 residues. As DNA, the CDR3 is TGTGCCAGCAGCCCCGTGGGCCAAGAGACCCAGTACTTC. This encodes CASSPVGQETQYF.

The count of this clone is one. This chain uses TRBV6-5 with TRBJ1-6; D is uncertain. The germline gives CDR1 MNHEY, CDR2 SVGAGI. Trimming removed 6 bases at V and 9 bases at J, with 15 bases between. The CDR3 length is 14 residues. This CDR3 reads CASRPQQGSSPLHF. Here the CDR3 DNA reads TGTGCCAGCAGGCCTCAACAAGGGTCTTCACCCCTCCACTTT.

This chain connects TRBV10-1 to TRBJ1-1, with 8 positions matching TRBD1. V lost 4 bases, J lost 4 bases, and 2 bases stayed unmatched. Per germline, CDR1 WNHNN and CDR2 SYGVQD (reference sequence). This CDR3 is built from 13 residues. Here the CDR3 reads CASSATGGTEAFF. CDR3 sequence (DNA): TGCGCCAGCAGTGCCACAGGGGGCACTGAAGCTTTCTTT.

The chain recombines TRBV7-9 with TRBJ1-5; perhaps TRBD1 as D (5 bases). Germline values: CDR1 SEHNR, CDR2 FQNEAQ (reference sequence). The germline V and J ends were trimmed by 6 bases and 0 bases, with 9 bases remaining between them. The CDR3 loop spans 14 amino acids. The CDR3 sequence is CASSPGNSNQPQHF. In nucleotides, the CDR3 is TGTGCCAGCAGTCCAGGGAATAGCAATCAGCCCCAGCATTTT.

This clone was seen once. The rearrangement links TRBV5-4 to TRBJ1-1; D uncertain. Trimming shortened V by 3 bases and J by 1 base, and 13 bases separated the two germline ends. The CDR3 runs 15 residues. CDR1 and CDR2 (germline): SGHNT, YYREEE (reference sequence). The CDR3 nucleotides read TGTGCCAGCAGCTATGGGAGTATAGGGAACACTGAAGCTTTCTTT. Translation gives CASSYGSIGNTEAFF.

The chain combines TRBV7-2 with TRBJ1-3; possible D gene TRBD1, 6 bases. With 1 base removed from V and 3 bases from J, the gap between germline ends came to 10 bases. Per germline, CDR1 SGHTA and CDR2 FQGNSA. The CDR3 is 15 amino acids. The CDR3 spells CASSLVAGDGNTIYF. Here the CDR3 DNA reads TGTGCCAGCAGCTTAGTAGCAGGGGATGGAAACACCATATATTTT.

This chain joins TRBV1 and TRBJ2-7; whether TRBD2, the table's D call, matches the DNA was not checked. TRBV1 is a documented pseudogene. The CDR3 runs to 15 residues. The CDR3 loop reads CTSSQVGGRLYEQYV. CDR3 nucleotides: TGCACCAGCAGCCAAGTTGGAGGGCGTCTCTACGAGCAGTACGTC.

This sequence joins TRBV7-3 and TRBJ2-3; 9 nucleotides line up with TRBD1. The ends lost 6 bases at V and 2 bases at J; junction bases unmatched: 3. The germline V gene has CDR1 SGHTA and CDR2 FQGTGA. The CDR3 length is 14 residues. CDR3 DNA: TGTGCCAGCAGGCGGGACAGGGTCACAGATACGCAGTATTTT. Translation gives CASRRDRVTDTQYF.

V and J are TRBV15 and TRBJ2-1, with TRBD2 identical over 11 bases. The CDR3 has 16 residues. Germline-derived CDR1 and CDR2 are LNHNV and YYDKDF (reference sequence). The V and J ends lost 8 bases and 7 bases, in that order; junction bases with no gene match: 13. The DNA for the CDR3 is TGTGCCACCGGGGACAGGCGACTAGCGGGAAGGAATGAGCAGTTCTTC. Encoded protein: CATGDRRLAGRNEQFF.

The V and J genes are TRBV5-5 and TRBJ1-6; D possibly corresponds to TRBD1 (5 bases). The V end lost 4 bases, the J end lost 3 bases, and 11 bases lay between the germline ends. CDR1 SGHKS and CDR2 YYEKEE come from the germline V gene (reference sequence). The CDR3 contains 15 residues. CDR3: CASSGGTLYNSPLHF. The CDR3 DNA is TGTGCCAGCAGCGGAGGGACCCTCTATAATTCACCCCTCCACTTT.

This clone appeared once. The rearrangement uses TRBV5-6 and TRBJ2-3; 8 nucleotides align to TRBD2. V shed 1 base and J 3 bases; nucleotides not matched to a gene: 7. Germline V CDR1 and CDR2: SGHDT, YYEEEE. CDR3 length: 16 residues. CDR3 region: CASSLRSSGPTDTQYF. The CDR3 region has the DNA TGTGCCAGCAGCTTGCGGTCTAGCGGGCCAACAGATACGCAGTATTTT.